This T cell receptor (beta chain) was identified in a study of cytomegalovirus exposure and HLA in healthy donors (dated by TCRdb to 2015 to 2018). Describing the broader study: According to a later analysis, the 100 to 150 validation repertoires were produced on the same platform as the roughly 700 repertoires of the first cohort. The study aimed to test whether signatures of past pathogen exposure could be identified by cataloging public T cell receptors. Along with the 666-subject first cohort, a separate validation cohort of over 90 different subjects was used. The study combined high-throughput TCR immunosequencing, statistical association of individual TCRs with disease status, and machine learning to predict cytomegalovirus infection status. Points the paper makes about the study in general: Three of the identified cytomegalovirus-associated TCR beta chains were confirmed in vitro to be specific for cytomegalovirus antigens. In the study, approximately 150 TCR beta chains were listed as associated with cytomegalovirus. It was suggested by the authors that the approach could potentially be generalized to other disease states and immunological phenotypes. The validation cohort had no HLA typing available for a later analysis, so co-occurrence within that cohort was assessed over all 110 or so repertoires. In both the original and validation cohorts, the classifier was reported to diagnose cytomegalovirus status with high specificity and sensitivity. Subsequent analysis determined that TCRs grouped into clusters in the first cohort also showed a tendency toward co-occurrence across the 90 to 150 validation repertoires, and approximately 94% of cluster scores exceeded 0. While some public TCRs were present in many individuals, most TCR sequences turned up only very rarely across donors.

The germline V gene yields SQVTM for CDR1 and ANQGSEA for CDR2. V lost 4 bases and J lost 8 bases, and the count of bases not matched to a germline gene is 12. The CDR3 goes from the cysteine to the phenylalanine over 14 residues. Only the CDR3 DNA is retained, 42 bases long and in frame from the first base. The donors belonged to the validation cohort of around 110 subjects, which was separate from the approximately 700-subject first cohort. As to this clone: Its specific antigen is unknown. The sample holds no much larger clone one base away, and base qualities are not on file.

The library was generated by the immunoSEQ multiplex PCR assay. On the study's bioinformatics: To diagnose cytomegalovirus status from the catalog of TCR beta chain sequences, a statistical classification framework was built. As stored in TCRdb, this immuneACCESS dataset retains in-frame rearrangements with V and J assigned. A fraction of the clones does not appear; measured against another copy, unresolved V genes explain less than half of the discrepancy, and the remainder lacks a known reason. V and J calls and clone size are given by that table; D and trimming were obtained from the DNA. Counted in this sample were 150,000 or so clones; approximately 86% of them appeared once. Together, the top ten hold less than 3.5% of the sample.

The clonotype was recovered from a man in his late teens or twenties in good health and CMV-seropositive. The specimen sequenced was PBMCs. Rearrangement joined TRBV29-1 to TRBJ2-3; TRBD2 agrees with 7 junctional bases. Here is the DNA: TGCAGCGTTGGATGGTGGGAGGGCCCGGGTACGCAGTATTTT. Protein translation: CSVGWWEGPGTQYF.